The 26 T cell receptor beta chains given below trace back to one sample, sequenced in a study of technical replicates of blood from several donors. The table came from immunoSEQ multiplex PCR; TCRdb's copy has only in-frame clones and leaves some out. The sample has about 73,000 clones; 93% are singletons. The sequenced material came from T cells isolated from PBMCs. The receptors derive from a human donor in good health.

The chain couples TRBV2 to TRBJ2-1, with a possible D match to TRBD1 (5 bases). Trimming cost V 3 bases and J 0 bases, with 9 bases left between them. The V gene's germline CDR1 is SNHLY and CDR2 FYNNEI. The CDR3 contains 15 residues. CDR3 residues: CASSEQGPSYNEQFF. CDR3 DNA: TGTGCCAGCAGTGAGCAGGGCCCCTCCTACAATGAGCAGTTCTTC.

CDR3 sequence (DNA): TGTGCCAGCAGTCGCCCGACGGAGCGGTATGGCTACACCTTC. Translation: CASSRPTERYGYTF. V gene TRBV28 combines with J gene TRBJ1-2; the D is unclear. The CDR3 is 14 amino acids. Trimming took 5 bases from V and 5 from J, leaving 15 bases between them. Germline V lookup: CDR1 MDHEN, CDR2 SYDVKM.

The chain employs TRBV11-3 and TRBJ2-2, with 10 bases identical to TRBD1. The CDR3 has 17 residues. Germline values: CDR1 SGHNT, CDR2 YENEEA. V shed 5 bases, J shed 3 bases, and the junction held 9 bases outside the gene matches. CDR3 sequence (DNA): TGTGCCAGCAGCCCTAGACGTGGGACAGGGGACACCGGGGAGCTGTTTTTT. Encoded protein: CASSPRRGTGDTGELFF.

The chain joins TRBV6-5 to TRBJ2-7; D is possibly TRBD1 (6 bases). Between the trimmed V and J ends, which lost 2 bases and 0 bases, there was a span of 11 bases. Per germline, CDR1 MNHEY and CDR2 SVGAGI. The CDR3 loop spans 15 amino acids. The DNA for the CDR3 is TGTGCCAGCAGTTACAGACAGGAGAGCTCCTACGAGCAGTACTTC. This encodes CASSYRQESSYEQYF.

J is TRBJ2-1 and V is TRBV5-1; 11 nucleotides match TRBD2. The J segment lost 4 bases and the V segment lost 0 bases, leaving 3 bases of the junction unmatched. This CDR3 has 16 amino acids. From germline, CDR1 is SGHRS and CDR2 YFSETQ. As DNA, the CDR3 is TGCGCCAGCAGCTTGGCGGGACTAGCGGATTACAATGAGCAGTTCTTC. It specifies CASSLAGLADYNEQFF.

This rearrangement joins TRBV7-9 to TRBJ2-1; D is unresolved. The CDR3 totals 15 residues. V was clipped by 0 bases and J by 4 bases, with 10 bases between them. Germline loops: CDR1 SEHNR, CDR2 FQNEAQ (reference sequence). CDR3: CASSLARGVYNEQFF. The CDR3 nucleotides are TGTGCCAGCAGCTTAGCGCGAGGAGTATACAATGAGCAGTTCTTC.

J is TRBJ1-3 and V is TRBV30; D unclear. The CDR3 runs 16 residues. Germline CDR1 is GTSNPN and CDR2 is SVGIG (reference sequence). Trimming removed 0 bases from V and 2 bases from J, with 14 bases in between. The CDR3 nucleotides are TGTGCCTGGAGTGTAAGGAGCGGGGTTGCTGGAAACACCATATATTTT. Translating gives CAWSVRSGVAGNTIYF. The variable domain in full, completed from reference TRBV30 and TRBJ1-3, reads SQTIHQWPATLVQPVGSPLSLECTVEGTSNPNLYWYRQAAGRGLQLLFYSVGIGQISSEVPQNLSASRPQDRQFILSSKKLLLSDSGFYLCAWSVRSGVAGNTIYFGEGSWLTVV.

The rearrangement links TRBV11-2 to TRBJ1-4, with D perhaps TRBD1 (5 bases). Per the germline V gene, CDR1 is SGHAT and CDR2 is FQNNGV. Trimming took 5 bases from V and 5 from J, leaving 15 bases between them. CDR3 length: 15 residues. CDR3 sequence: CASSQRGGLNEKLFF. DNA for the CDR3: TGTGCCAGCAGCCAGCGCGGGGGGTTAAATGAAAAACTGTTTTTT.

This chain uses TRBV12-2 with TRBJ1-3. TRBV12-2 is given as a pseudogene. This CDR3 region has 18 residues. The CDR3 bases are TGTGCAAGTCGCTTAGCGCAATTAGCCCGGGGCTCTGGAAACACCATATATTTT. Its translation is CASRLAQLARGSGNTIYF.

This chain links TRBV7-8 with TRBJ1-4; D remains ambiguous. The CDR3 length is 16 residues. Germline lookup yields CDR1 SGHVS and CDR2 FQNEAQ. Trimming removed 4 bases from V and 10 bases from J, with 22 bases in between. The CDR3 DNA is TGTGCCAGCAGCTCCAGTGAACCCCGCGGCCGCGGAAAACTGTTTTTT. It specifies CASSSSEPRGRGKLFF.

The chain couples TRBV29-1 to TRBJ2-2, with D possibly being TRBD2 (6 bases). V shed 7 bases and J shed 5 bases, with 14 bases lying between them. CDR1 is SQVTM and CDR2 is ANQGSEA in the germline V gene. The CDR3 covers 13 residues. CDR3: CSGTRENTGELFF. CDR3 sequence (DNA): TGCAGCGGTACCCGGGAGAATACCGGGGAGCTGTTTTTT.

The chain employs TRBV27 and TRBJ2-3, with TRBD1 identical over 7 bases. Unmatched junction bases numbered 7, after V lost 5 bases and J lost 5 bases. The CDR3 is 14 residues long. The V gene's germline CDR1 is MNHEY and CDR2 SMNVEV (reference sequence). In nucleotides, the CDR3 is TGTGCCAGCAGTCCCCGACAGGGACAAGATACGCAGTATTTT. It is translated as CASSPRQGQDTQYF.

CDR3 amino acids: CASSRTGDGEQYF. DNA of the CDR3: TGTGCCAGCTCACGGACAGGGGACGGCGAGCAGTACTTC. The J gene is TRBJ2-7, the V gene TRBV18; TRBD1 matches 9 bases. This CDR3 is built from 13 residues. The germline CDR1 and CDR2 sequences are KGHSH and LQKENI. Losses at the gene ends were 4 bases for V and 6 bases for J; bases not matched to a gene: 4.

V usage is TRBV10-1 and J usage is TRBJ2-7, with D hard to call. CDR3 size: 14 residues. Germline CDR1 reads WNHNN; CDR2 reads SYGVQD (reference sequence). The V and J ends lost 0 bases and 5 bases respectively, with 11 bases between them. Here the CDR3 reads CASSESSQVDEQYF. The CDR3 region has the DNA TGCGCCAGCAGTGAGTCGAGTCAGGTAGACGAGCAGTACTTC.

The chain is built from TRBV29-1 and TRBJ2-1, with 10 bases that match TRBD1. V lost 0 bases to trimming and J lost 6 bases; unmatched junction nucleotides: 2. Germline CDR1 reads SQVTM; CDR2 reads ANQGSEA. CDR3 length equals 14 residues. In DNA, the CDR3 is TGCAGCGTTGAAGATGGGACAGGGGTCAATGAGCAGTTCTTC. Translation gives CSVEDGTGVNEQFF.

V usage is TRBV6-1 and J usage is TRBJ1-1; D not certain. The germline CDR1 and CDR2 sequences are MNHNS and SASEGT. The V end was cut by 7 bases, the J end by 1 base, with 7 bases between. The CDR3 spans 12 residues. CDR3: CASTNGNTEAFF. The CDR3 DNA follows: TGTGCCAGCACAAACGGGAACACTGAAGCTTTCTTT.

The CDR3 loop is CASSSFRGRGNTEAFF. CDR3 bases: TGTGCCAGCAGTTCCTTCAGGGGGCGTGGTAACACTGAAGCTTTCTTT. The genes are TRBV6-5 and TRBJ1-1; 8 bases match TRBD1. CDR1 is MNHEY, CDR2 SVGAGI, per germline. Trimming took 4 bases from V and 2 from J; bases not matched to a gene: 9. The CDR3 has 16 residues.

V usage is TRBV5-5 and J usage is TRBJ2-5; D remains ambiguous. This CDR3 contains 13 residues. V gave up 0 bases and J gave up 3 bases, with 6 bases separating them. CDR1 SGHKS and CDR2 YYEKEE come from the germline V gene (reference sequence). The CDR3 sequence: CASSLGTEETQYF. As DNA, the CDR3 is TGTGCCAGCAGCTTGGGTACGGAAGAGACCCAGTACTTC.

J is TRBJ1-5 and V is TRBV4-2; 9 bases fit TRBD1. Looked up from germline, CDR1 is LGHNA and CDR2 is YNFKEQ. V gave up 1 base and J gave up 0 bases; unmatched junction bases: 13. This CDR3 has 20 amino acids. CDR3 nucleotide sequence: TGTGCCAGCAGCCAAGGGACAGGGGATGAGAGGTTGTATAGCAATCAGCCCCAGCATTTT. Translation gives CASSQGTGDERLYSNQPQHF.

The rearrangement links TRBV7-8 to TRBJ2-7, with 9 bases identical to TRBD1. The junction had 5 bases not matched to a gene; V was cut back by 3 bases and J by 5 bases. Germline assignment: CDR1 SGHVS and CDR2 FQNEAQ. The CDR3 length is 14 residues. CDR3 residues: CASSFDRGKDEQYF. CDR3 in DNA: TGTGCCAGCAGCTTTGACAGGGGGAAGGACGAGCAGTACTTC.

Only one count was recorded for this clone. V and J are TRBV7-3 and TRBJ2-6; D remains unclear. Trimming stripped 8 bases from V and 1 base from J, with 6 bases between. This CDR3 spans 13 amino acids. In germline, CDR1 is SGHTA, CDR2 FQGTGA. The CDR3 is CASASSGANVLTF. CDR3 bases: TGTGCCAGCGCGTCATCTGGGGCCAACGTCCTGACTTTC.

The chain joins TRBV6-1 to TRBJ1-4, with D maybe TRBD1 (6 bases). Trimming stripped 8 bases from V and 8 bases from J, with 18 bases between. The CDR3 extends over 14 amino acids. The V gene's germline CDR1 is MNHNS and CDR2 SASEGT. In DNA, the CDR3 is TGTGCCAGCCTCCAGGGACACAGGCCCGAAAAACTGTTTTTT. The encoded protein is CASLQGHRPEKLFF.

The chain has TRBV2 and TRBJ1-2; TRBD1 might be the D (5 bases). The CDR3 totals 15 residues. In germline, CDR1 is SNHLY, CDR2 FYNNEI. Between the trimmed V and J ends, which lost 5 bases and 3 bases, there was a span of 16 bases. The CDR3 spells CASSPKAGLYYGYTF. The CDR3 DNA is TGTGCCAGCAGTCCGAAAGCAGGGCTCTACTATGGCTACACCTTC.

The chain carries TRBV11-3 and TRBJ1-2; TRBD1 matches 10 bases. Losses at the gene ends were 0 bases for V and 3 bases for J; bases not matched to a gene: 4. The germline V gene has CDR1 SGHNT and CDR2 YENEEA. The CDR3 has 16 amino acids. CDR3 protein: CASSLEKTGGDYGYTF. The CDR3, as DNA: TGTGCCAGCAGCTTAGAAAAGACAGGGGGCGACTATGGCTACACCTTC.

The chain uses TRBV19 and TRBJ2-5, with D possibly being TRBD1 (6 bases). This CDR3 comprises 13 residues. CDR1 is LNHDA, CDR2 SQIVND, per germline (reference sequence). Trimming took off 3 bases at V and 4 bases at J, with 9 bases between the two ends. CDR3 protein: CASSIQTGETQYF. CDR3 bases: TGTGCCAGTAGTATTCAGACAGGAGAGACCCAGTACTTC. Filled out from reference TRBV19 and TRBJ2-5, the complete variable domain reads DGGITQSPKYLFRKEGQNVTLSCEQNLNHDAMYWYRQDPGQGLRLIYYSQIVNDFQKGDIAEGYSVSREKKESFPLTVTSAQKNPTAFYLCASSIQTGETQYFGPGTRLLVL.

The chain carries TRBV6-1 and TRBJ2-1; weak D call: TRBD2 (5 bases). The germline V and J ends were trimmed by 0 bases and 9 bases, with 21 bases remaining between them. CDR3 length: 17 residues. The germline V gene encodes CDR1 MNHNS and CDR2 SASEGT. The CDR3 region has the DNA TGTGCCAGCAGTGAAGCGCTTGAGGGCGCAGTAGGAGGTGAGCAGTTCTTC. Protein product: CASSEALEGAVGGEQFF.